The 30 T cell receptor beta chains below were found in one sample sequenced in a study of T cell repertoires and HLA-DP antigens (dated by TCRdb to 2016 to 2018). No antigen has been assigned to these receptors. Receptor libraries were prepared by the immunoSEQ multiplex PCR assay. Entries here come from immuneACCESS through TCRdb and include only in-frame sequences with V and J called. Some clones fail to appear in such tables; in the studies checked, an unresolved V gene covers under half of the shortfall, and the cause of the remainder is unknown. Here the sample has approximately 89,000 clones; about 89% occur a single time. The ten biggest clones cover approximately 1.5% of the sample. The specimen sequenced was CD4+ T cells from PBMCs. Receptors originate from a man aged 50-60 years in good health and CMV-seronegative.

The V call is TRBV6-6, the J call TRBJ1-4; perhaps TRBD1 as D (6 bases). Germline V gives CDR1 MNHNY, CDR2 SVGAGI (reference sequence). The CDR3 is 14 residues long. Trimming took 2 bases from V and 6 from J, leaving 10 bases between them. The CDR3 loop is CASSYPRQDEKLFF. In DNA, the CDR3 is TGTGCCAGCAGTTACCCCAGACAGGATGAAAAACTGTTTTTT.

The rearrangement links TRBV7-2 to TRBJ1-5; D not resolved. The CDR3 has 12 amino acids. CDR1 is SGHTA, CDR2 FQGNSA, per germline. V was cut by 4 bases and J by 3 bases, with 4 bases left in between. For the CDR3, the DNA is TGTGCCAGCAGCTCTTACAATCAGCCCCAGCATTTT. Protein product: CASSSYNQPQHF.

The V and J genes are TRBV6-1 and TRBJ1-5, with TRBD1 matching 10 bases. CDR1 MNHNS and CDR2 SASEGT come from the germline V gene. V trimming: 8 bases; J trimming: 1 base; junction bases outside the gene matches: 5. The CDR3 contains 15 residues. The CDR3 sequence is CASRGTGVSNQPQHF. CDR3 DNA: TGTGCCAGCCGGGGGACAGGGGTAAGCAATCAGCCCCAGCATTTT.

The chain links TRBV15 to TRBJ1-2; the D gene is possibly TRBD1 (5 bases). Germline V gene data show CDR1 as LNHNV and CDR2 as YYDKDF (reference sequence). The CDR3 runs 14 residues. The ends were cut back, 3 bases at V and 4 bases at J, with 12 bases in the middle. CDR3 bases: TGTGCCACCAGCAGCGACAGATTCACCTATGGCTACACCTTC. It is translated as CATSSDRFTYGYTF.

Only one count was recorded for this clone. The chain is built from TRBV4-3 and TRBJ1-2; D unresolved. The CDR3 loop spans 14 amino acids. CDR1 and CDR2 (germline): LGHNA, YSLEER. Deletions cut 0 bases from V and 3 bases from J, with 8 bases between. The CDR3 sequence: CASSQDGEHYGYTF. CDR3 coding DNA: TGCGCCAGCAGCCAAGACGGGGAACACTATGGCTACACCTTC.

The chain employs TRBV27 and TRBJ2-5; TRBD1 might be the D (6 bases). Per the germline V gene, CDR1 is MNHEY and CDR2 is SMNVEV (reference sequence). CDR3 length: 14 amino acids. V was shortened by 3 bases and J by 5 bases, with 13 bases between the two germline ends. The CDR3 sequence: CASSFRGTWETQYF. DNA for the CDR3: TGTGCCAGCAGTTTCAGGGGTACCTGGGAGACCCAGTACTTC.

In DNA, the CDR3 is TGTGCCAGCAGCTTTTATGGACAGGCGGCCGGTGGCTACACCTTC. Translating it yields CASSFYGQAAGGYTF. The chain combines TRBV7-9 with TRBJ1-2, with 7 bases lining up with TRBD1. With V trimmed by 3 bases and J by 7 bases, 11 bases remained unmatched. The CDR3 is made up of 15 amino acids. CDR1 and CDR2 (germline): SEHNR, FQNEAQ (reference sequence).

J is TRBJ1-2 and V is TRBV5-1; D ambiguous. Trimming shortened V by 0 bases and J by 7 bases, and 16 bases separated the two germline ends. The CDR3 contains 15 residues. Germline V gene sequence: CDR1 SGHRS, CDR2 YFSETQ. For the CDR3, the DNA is TGCGCCAGCAGCTTGGACGCCAGGCGCCATCTTGGCTACACCTTC. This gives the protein CASSLDARRHLGYTF.

The CDR3 loop reads CASSLSVGTAGNTIYF. The CDR3 DNA reads TGCGCCAGCAGCTTGAGTGTGGGGACGGCTGGAAACACCATATATTTT. The rearrangement uses TRBV5-1 and TRBJ1-3; D is perhaps TRBD1 (5 bases). Germline V gene sequence: CDR1 SGHRS, CDR2 YFSETQ. CDR3 length: 16 residues. Trimming pared 1 base from V and 2 bases from J, leaving 13 bases between.

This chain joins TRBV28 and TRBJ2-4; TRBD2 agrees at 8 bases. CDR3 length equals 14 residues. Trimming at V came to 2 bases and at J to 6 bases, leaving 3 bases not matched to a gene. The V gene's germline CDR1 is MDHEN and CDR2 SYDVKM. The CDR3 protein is CASSLAGGGNIQYF. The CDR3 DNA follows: TGTGCCAGCAGTTTAGCGGGGGGCGGAAACATTCAGTACTTC.

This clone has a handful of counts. The CDR3 reads CASSFRNPSYGYTF. The CDR3 DNA reads TGTGCCAGTAGTTTCCGTAACCCTAGCTATGGCTACACCTTC. The rearrangement links TRBV19 to TRBJ1-2; no clear D gene. The CDR3 runs to 14 residues. V was cut by 5 bases and J by 4 bases, with 14 bases left in between. From germline, CDR1 is LNHDA and CDR2 SQIVND (reference sequence).

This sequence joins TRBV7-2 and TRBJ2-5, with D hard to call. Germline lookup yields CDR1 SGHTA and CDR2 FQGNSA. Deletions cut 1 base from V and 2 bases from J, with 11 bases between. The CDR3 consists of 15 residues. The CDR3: CASSLERLPQETQYF. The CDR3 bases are TGTGCCAGCAGCTTAGAACGCCTTCCACAAGAGACCCAGTACTTC.

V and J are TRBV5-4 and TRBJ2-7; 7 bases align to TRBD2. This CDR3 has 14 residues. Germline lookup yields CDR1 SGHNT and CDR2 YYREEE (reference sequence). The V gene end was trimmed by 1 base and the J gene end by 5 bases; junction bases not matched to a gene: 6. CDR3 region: CASSLQRGSHEQYF. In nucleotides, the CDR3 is TGTGCCAGCAGCTTGCAGCGGGGTTCCCACGAGCAGTACTTC. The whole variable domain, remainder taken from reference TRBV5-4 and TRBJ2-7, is ETGVTQSPTHLIKTRGQQVTLRCSSQSGHNTVSWYQQALGQGPQFIFQYYREEENGRGNFPPRFSGLQFPNYSSELNVNALELDDSALYLCASSLQRGSHEQYFGPGTRLTVT.

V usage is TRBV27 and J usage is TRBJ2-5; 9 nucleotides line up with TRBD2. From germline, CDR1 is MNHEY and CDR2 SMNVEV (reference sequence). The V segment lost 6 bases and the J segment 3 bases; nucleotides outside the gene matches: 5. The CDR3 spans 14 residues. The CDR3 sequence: CASRPQRGEETQYF. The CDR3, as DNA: TGTGCCAGCAGGCCGCAGCGGGGGGAAGAGACCCAGTACTTC.

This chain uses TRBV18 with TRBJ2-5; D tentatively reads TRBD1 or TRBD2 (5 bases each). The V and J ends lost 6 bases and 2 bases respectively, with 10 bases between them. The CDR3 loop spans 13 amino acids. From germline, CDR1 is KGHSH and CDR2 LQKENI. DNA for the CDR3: TGTGCCAGCTCTGGGACCAGGCAAGAGACCCAGTACTTC. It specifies CASSGTRQETQYF.

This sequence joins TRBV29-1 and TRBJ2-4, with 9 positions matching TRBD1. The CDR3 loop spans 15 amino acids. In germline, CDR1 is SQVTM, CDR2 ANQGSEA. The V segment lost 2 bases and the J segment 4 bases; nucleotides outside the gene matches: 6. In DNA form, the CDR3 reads TGCAGCGTTGAATCGGGGGACAGGGCAAAAAACATTCAGTACTTC. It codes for CSVESGDRAKNIQYF.

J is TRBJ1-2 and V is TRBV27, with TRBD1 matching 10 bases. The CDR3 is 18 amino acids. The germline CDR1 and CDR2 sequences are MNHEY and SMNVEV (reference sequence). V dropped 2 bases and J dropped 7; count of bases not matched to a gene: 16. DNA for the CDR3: TGTGCCAGCAGTTTACTCCCGACCCTCCAGACAGGGGGCACTGGCTACACCTTC. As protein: CASSLLPTLQTGGTGYTF.

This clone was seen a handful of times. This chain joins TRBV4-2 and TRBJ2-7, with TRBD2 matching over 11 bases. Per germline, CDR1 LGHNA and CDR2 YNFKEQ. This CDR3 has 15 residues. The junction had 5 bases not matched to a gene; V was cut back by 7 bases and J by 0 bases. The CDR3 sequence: CASTGTSGDSYEQYF. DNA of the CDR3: TGTGCCAGCACCGGGACTAGCGGTGACTCCTACGAGCAGTACTTC.

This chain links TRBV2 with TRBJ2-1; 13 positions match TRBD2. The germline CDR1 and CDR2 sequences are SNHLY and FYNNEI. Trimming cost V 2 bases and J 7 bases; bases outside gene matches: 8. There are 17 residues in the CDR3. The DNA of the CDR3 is TGTGCCAGCAGTGAACGCACTAGCGGGGGGGCCAGGAATGAGCAGTTCTTC. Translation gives CASSERTSGGARNEQFF.

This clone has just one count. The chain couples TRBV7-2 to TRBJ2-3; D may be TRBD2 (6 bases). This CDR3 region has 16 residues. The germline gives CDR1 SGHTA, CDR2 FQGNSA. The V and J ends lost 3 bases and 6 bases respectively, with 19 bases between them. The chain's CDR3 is CASSFSNAGTRDTQYF. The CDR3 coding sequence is TGTGCCAGCAGCTTCTCAAACGCGGGGACCAGGGATACGCAGTATTTT. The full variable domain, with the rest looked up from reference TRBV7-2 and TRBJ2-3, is GAGVSQSPSNKVTEKGKDVELRCDPISGHTALYWYRQSLGQGLEFLIYFQGNSAPDKSGLPSDRFSAERTGGSVSTLTIQRTQQEDSAVYLCASSFSNAGTRDTQYFGPGTRLTVL.

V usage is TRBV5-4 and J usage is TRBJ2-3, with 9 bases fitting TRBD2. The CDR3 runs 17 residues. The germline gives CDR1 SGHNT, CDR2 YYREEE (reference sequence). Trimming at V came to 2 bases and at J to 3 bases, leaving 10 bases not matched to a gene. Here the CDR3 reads CASSLALAGAKTDTQYF. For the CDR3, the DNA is TGTGCCAGCAGCTTAGCCTTAGCGGGAGCGAAAACAGATACGCAGTATTTT.

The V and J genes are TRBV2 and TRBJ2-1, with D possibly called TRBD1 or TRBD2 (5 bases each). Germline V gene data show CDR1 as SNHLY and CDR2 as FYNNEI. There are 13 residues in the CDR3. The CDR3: CARGRGSVYEQFF. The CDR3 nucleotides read TGTGCAAGAGGAAGGGGTAGCGTTTATGAGCAGTTCTTC.

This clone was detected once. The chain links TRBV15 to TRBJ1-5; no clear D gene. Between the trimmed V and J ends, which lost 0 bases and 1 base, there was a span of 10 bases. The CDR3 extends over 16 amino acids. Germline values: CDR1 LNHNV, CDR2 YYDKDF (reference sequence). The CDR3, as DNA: TGTGCCACCAGCAGAGATCGCGGCTCCAGCAATCAGCCCCAGCATTTT. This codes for CATSRDRGSSNQPQHF.

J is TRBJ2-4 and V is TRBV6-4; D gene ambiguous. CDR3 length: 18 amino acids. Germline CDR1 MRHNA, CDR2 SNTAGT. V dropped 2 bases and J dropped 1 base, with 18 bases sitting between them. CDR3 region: CASSDPTRLRRAKNIQYF. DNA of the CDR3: TGTGCCAGCAGTGACCCTACTCGACTCCGTAGGGCCAAAAACATTCAGTACTTC.

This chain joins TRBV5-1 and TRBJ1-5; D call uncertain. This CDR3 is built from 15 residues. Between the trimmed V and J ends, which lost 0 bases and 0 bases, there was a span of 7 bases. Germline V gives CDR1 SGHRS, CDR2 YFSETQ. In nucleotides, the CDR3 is TGCGCCAGCAGCTTGGCCGGCATTAGCAATCAGCCCCAGCATTTT. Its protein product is CASSLAGISNQPQHF.

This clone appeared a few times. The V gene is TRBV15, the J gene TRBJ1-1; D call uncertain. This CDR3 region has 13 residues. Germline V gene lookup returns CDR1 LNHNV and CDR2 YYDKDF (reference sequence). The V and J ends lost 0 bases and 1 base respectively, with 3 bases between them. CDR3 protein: CATSREGNTEAFF. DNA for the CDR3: TGTGCCACCAGCAGAGAAGGGAACACTGAAGCTTTCTTT.

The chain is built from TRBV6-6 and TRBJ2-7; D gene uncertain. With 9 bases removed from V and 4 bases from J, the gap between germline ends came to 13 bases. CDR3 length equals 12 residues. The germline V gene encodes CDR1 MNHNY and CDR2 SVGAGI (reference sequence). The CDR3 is CASKRAVYEQYF. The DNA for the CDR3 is TGTGCCAGTAAAAGGGCAGTTTACGAGCAGTACTTC.

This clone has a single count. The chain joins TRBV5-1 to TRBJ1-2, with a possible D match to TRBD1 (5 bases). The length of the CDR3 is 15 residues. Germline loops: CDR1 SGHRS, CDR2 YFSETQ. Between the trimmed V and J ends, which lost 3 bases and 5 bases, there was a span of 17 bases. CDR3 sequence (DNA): TGCGCCAGCAGCTCGGACGTGACAGTTATATATGGCTACACCTTC. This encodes CASSSDVTVIYGYTF.

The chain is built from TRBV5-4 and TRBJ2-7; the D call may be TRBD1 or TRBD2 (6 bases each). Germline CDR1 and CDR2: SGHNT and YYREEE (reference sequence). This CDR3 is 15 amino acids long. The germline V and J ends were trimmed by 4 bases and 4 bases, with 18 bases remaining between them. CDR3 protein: CASSRTGVGAYEQYF. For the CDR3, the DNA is TGTGCCAGCAGCCGAACGGGGGTGGGGGCGTACGAGCAGTACTTC.

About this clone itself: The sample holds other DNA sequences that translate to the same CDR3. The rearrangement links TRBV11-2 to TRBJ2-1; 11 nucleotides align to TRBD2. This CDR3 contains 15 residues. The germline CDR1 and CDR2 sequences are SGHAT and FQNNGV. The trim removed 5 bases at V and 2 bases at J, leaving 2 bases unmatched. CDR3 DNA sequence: TGTGCCAGCAGCGCGACTAGCGGGACCTACAATGAGCAGTTCTTC. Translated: CASSATSGTYNEQFF. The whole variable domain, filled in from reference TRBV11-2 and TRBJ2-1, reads EAGVAQSPRYKIIEKRQSVAFWCNPISGHATLYWYQQILGQGPKLLIQFQNNGVVDDSQLPKDRFSAERLKGVDSTLKIQPAKLEDSAVYLCASSATSGTYNEQFFGPGTRLTVL.